Here is one T cell receptor beta chain with its context. This record comes from a study of blood T cell repertoires in COVID-19. As processed by the authors: Cell counts per sample came from amplifying reference gene primers. The method was immunoSEQ multiplex PCR; TCRdb's version includes in-frame clones alone and lacks a portion of them. V and J calls and clone size follow that table, whereas D and trimming were derived from the DNA. The table includes about 130,000 clones, about 86% detected once. Sequencing was performed on peripheral blood. This TCR was recovered from a woman aged 45-59 years who had recovered from COVID-19.

CDR3 coding DNA: TGTGCCAGCAGCCTCCGGGACAGGGGCTACGAGCAGTACTTC. Translating it yields CASSLRDRGYEQYF. The chain links TRBV3-1 (or the pseudogene TRBV3-2) to TRBJ2-7; TRBD1 aligns across 10 bases. This CDR3 comprises 14 residues. Unmatched junction bases numbered 3, after V lost 4 bases and J lost 3 bases. Germline V CDR1 and CDR2: LGHDT, YNNKEL (reference sequence).